The 25 T cell receptor beta chains given below trace back to one sample, sequenced in a study of early T cells in non-severe SARS-CoV-2 infection. Each CDR3 protein is one row after TCRdb ran MiXCR on the 5' RACE reads. The sample includes tens of thousands of distinct CDR3 sequences, around 7% of them seen just once. Material: whole blood, obtained at baseline. These receptors came from an adult who was a healthcare worker with PCR-confirmed SARS-CoV-2 infection or an uninfected control (not recorded which).

At least ten counts were recorded for this clonotype. The chain joins TRBV27 to TRBJ2-1; 12 bases match TRBD2. Trimming took 5 bases from V and 3 from J; bases not matched to a gene: 5. CDR3 length: 16 residues. Germline loops: CDR1 MNHEY, CDR2 SMNVEV (reference sequence). CDR3 in amino acids: CASSPSGGAVYNEQFF. In DNA form, the CDR3 reads TGTGCCAGCAGTCCTAGCGGGGGGGCCGTCTACAATGAGCAGTTCTTC.

CDR3: CASSRTQVTYEQYF. In DNA, the CDR3 is TGTGCCAGCAGCCGAACACAGGTTACCTACGAGCAGTACTTC. The genes are TRBV7-9 and TRBJ2-7, with D possibly TRBD1 on 5 matching bases. V was shortened by 5 bases and J by 2 bases, with 13 bases between the two germline ends. From germline, CDR1 is SEHNR and CDR2 FQNEAQ (reference sequence). There are 14 residues in the CDR3.

This clonotype was detected only a few times. The chain combines TRBV20-1 with TRBJ2-5, with D unresolved. With 1 base removed from V and 4 bases from J, the gap between germline ends came to 10 bases. The germline gives CDR1 DFQATT, CDR2 SNEGSKA (reference sequence). The CDR3 runs 13 residues. DNA for the CDR3: TGCAGTGCTAGAGCGGCGAAGATAGAGACCCAGTACTTC. It translates to CSARAAKIETQYF.

In this sample, this clonotype turned up many times. This chain links TRBV19 with TRBJ2-7, with D possibly matching TRBD2 (6 bases). From germline, CDR1 is LNHDA and CDR2 SQIVND (reference sequence). V was shortened by 5 bases and J by 5 bases, with 16 bases between the two germline ends. CDR3 length: 14 amino acids. CDR3 nucleotide sequence: TGTGCCAGTAGTTTCGGTGGGACTCCTAACGAGCAGTACTTC. Amino acid sequence: CASSFGGTPNEQYF.

J is TRBJ1-1 and V is TRBV2; 9 bases agree with TRBD1. Germline V gene lookup returns CDR1 SNHLY and CDR2 FYNNEI. V trimming: 6 bases; J trimming: 1 base; junction bases outside the gene matches: 6. CDR3 size: 15 residues. CDR3 sequence: CASRWGQGRNTEAFF. CDR3 sequence (DNA): TGTGCCAGCAGGTGGGGACAGGGAAGGAACACTGAAGCTTTCTTT.

This clonotype was seen a handful of times. The rearrangement joins TRBV20-1 to TRBJ1-2; tentative D call: TRBD1 (6 bases). Germline V gene sequence: CDR1 DFQATT, CDR2 SNEGSKA (reference sequence). The CDR3 runs 14 residues. V was cut by 3 bases and J by 4 bases, with 15 bases left in between. In nucleotides, the CDR3 is TGCAGTGCTAGTTCGGGGCAGGGGATCTATGGCTACACCTTC. Its translation is CSASSGQGIYGYTF.

This clonotype was counted many times. The chain is built from TRBV6-5 and TRBJ1-2; unclear D gene. Germline assignment: CDR1 MNHEY and CDR2 SVGAGI. This CDR3 is built from 11 residues. The V end was cut by 6 bases, the J end by 6 bases, with 8 bases between. This CDR3 reads CASRGIDGYTF. The CDR3, as DNA: TGTGCCAGCAGGGGGATCGATGGCTACACCTTC.

In its sample, this clonotype was seen once. This chain joins TRBV7-2 and TRBJ1-4; D gene ambiguous. This CDR3 has 15 residues. Germline V lookup: CDR1 SGHTA, CDR2 FQGNSA. Trimming took 5 bases from V and 8 from J, leaving 18 bases between them. CDR3 protein: CASSPPARTGEKLFF. CDR3 coding DNA: TGTGCCAGCAGCCCACCGGCACGGACCGGGGAAAAACTGTTTTTT.

V is TRBV29-1 and J is TRBJ2-3; D gene ambiguous. With 3 bases removed from V and 0 bases from J, the gap between germline ends came to 16 bases. The length of the CDR3 is 16 residues. The germline CDR1 and CDR2 sequences are SQVTM and ANQGSEA. The CDR3 loop reads CSVESWLDPSTDTQYF. CDR3 coding DNA: TGCAGCGTTGAGAGTTGGCTGGACCCTAGCACAGATACGCAGTATTTT.

V and J are TRBV4-2 and TRBJ1-2, with a tentative D call TRBD1 (5 bases). Trimming removed 6 bases from V and 6 bases from J, with 17 bases in between. Germline CDR1 LGHNA, CDR2 YNFKEQ. This CDR3 region has 14 residues. For the CDR3, the DNA is TGTGCCAGCAGTCAAAAGGACGGGACGAATGGCTACACCTTC. Its translation is CASSQKDGTNGYTF.

This clonotype has a handful of counts. The chain employs TRBV15 and TRBJ2-5, with no clear D. The V gene lost 0 bases and the J gene lost 6 bases, with 17 bases spanning the gap. The CDR3 is 16 amino acids. In germline, CDR1 is LNHNV, CDR2 YYDKDF (reference sequence). The CDR3: CATSREWFGTGKTQYF. The CDR3 DNA reads as TGTGCCACCAGCAGAGAGTGGTTCGGTACTGGGAAGACCCAGTACTTC.

The table lists this clonotype with many counts. The chain combines TRBV14 with TRBJ1-1; no definite D call. This CDR3 is 15 amino acids long. The germline V gene has CDR1 SGHDN and CDR2 FVKESK. V dropped 5 bases and J dropped 0 bases, with 13 bases sitting between them. Here the CDR3 reads CASSILTGMNTEAFF. The CDR3 bases are TGTGCCAGCAGCATTTTGACCGGAATGAACACTGAAGCTTTCTTT.

This clonotype showed up just a few times. The CDR3 DNA follows: TGTGCCAGCCTCTTAGTAGTGAACACTGAAGCTTTCTTT. It translates to CASLLVVNTEAFF. The rearrangement joins TRBV7-2 to TRBJ1-1, with D hard to call. This CDR3 region has 13 residues. Per the germline V gene, CDR1 is SGHTA and CDR2 is FQGNSA. Trimming left V 8 bases short and J 0 bases short, with 10 bases between.

V usage is TRBV7-3 and J usage is TRBJ1-2; D is unresolved. Germline V gives CDR1 SGHTA, CDR2 FQGTGA. CDR3 length: 13 residues. Between the trimmed V and J ends, which lost 5 bases and 5 bases, there was a span of 12 bases. CDR3 in amino acids: CASSRGEGYGYTF. In DNA, the CDR3 is TGTGCCAGCAGCCGAGGAGAGGGTTATGGCTACACCTTC.

This clonotype was recorded at least ten times. This chain joins TRBV6-1 and TRBJ2-3; 7 bases are a match to TRBD2. Germline CDR1 reads MNHNS; CDR2 reads SASEGT. CDR3 length: 17 amino acids. V was clipped by 2 bases and J by 1 base; unmatched bases: 9. CDR3: CASSERRGREGTDTQYF. The CDR3 DNA follows: TGTGCCAGCAGTGAAAGGAGGGGACGGGAGGGCACAGATACGCAGTATTTT.

This clonotype was seen ten or more times. The J gene is TRBJ2-7, the V gene TRBV29-1; D tentatively fits TRBD1 or TRBD2 (6 bases each). Trimming removed 1 base at V and 4 bases at J, with 14 bases between. Germline V gives CDR1 SQVTM, CDR2 ANQGSEA. The CDR3 length is 14 residues. This CDR3 reads CSVEANQGGYEQYF. CDR3 bases: TGCAGCGTTGAAGCAAATCAAGGGGGGTACGAGCAGTACTTC.

The sample holds many counts of this clonotype. The chain uses TRBV20-1 and TRBJ1-2; D call uncertain. CDR3 length: 12 residues. The V end lost 3 bases, the J end lost 5 bases, and 10 bases lay between the germline ends. Germline CDR1 reads DFQATT; CDR2 reads SNEGSKA (reference sequence). The DNA of the CDR3 is TGCAGTGCTAGCAACAGCAGATATGGCTACACCTTC. Amino acids: CSASNSRYGYTF.

In its sample, this clonotype was seen many times. V usage is TRBV29-1 and J usage is TRBJ2-5, with D perhaps TRBD2 (6 bases). Trimming stripped 8 bases from V and 0 bases from J, with 19 bases between. Per the germline V gene, CDR1 is SQVTM and CDR2 is ANQGSEA. The CDR3 runs 15 residues. In DNA form, the CDR3 reads TGCAGCCTCATCGTCGGATCGGGGGACCAAGAGACCCAGTACTTC. The encoded protein is CSLIVGSGDQETQYF. The full variable domain, rest sourced from reference TRBV29-1 and TRBJ2-5, is SAVISQKPSRDICQRGTSLTIQCQVDSQVTMMFWYRQQPGQSLTLIATANQGSEATYESGFVIDKFPISRPNLTFSTLTVSNMSPEDSSIYLCSLIVGSGDQETQYFGPGTRLLVL.

This clonotype appeared many times. DNA for the CDR3: TGCAGTGCTAGAGATCTCCAGGGCGGCCGTGACCTTTATGGCTACACCTTC. It is translated as CSARDLQGGRDLYGYTF. This chain links TRBV20-1 with TRBJ1-2; tentatively, D is TRBD1 (5 bases). Per the germline V gene, CDR1 is DFQATT and CDR2 is SNEGSKA (reference sequence). This CDR3 is built from 17 residues. V dropped 0 bases and J dropped 5 bases, with 22 bases sitting between them.

This clonotype was found many times. The J gene is TRBJ1-5, the V gene TRBV7-6; D remains ambiguous. This CDR3 has 12 residues. Trimming left V 1 base short and J 9 bases short, with 7 bases between. Germline V lookup: CDR1 SGHVS, CDR2 FNYEAQ. The CDR3 loop is CASSLEDGPQHF. The CDR3 bases are TGTGCCAGCAGCTTAGAGGACGGGCCCCAGCATTTT.

The chain links TRBV19 to TRBJ2-1; D gene unclear. From germline, CDR1 is LNHDA and CDR2 SQIVND (reference sequence). Trimming cost V 5 bases and J 0 bases, with 11 bases left between them. This CDR3 spans 15 amino acids. The CDR3 nucleotides read TGTGCCAGTAGTCCCGGGTTCGGCTCCTACAATGAGCAGTTCTTC. Translation gives CASSPGFGSYNEQFF.

At least ten counts were recorded for this clonotype. The rearrangement links TRBV5-1 to TRBJ2-3; D ambiguous. The V and J ends lost 7 bases and 2 bases respectively, with 11 bases between them. The CDR3 consists of 13 residues. Per the germline V gene, CDR1 is SGHRS and CDR2 is YFSETQ. The CDR3 loop reads CASAALPTDTQYF. For the CDR3, the DNA is TGCGCCAGCGCTGCTCTTCCCACAGATACGCAGTATTTT.

This clonotype was recorded at least ten times. CDR3 in amino acids: CASSLVRGYGYTF. CDR3 nucleotides: TGTGCCAGCAGCTTAGTGAGGGGATATGGCTACACCTTC. The rearrangement links TRBV7-2 to TRBJ1-2; tentative D call: TRBD1 (5 bases). With 1 base removed from V and 5 bases from J, the gap between germline ends came to 8 bases. From germline, CDR1 is SGHTA and CDR2 FQGNSA. This CDR3 has 13 residues.

This clonotype was seen many times. The chain recombines TRBV5-1 with TRBJ1-6; TRBD1 matches 8 bases. The CDR3 sequence is 14 residues long. After removal of 5 bases from V and 10 bases from J, the junction contained 8 bases not matched to a gene. Germline CDR1 SGHRS, CDR2 YFSETQ. The DNA for the CDR3 is TGCGCCAGCAGGCAAGACAGGGGCCACTCACCCCTCCACTTT. This translates into CASRQDRGHSPLHF. Supplemented by reference TRBV5-1 and TRBJ1-6, the full variable domain reads KAGVTQTPRYLIKTRGQQVTLSCSPISGHRSVSWYQQTPGQGLQFLFEYFSETQRNKGNFPGRFSGRQFSNSRSEMNVSTLELGDSALYLCASRQDRGHSPLHFGNGTRLTVT.

This chain joins TRBV7-2 and TRBJ2-7; 9 bases fit TRBD1. Trimming removed 4 bases from V and 6 bases from J; junction bases left unmatched: 7. The CDR3 runs 14 residues. Germline values: CDR1 SGHTA, CDR2 FQGNSA. The CDR3: CASSSPGQGLEQYF. The CDR3 DNA sequence: TGTGCCAGCAGCTCACCGGGACAGGGACTCGAGCAGTACTTC.